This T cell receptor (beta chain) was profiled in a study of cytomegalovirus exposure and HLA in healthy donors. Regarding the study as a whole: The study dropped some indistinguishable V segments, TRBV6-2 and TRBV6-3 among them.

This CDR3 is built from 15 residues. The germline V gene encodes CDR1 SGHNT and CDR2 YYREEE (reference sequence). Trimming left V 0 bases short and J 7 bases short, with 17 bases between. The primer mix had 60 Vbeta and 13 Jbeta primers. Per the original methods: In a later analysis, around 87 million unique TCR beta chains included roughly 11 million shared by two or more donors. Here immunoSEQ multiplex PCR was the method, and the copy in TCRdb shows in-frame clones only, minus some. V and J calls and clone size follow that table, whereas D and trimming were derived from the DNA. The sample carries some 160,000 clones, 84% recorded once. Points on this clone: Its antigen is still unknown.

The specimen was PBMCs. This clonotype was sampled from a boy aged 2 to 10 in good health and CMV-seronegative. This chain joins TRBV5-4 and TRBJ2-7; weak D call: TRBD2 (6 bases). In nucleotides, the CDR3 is TGTGCCAGCAGCTTGGACGGCGCGGGGTTGAGGGAGCAGTACTTC. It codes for CASSLDGAGLREQYF.